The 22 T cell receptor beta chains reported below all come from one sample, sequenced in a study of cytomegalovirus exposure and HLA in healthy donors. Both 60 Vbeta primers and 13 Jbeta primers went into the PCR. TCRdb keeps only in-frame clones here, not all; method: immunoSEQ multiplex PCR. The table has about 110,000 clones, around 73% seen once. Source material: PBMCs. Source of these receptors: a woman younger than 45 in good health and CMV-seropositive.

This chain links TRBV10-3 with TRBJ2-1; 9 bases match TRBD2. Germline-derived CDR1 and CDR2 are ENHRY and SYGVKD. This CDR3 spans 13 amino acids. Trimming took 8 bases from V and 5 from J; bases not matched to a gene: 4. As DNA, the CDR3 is TGTGCCATCGGCGGGGGGGCAAACAATGAGCAGTTCTTC. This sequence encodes CAIGGGANNEQFF.

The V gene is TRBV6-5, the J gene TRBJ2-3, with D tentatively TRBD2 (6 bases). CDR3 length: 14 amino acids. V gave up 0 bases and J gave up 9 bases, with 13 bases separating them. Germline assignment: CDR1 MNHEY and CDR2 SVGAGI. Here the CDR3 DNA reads TGTGCCAGCAGTTACTCGTGGGGTAGCGGAACGCAGTATTTT. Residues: CASSYSWGSGTQYF.

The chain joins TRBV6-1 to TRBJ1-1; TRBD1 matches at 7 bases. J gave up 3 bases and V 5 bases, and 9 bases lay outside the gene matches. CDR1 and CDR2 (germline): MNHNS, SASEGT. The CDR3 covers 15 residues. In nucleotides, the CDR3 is TGTGCCAGCAGTACCCGACAGGGTTTGGACACTGAAGCTTTCTTT. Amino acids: CASSTRQGLDTEAFF.

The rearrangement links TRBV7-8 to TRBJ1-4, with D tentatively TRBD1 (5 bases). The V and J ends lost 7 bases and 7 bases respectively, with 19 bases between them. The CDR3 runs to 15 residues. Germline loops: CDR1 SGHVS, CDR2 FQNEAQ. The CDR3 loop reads CASTRFREVTEKLFF. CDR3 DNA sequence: TGTGCCAGCACTAGATTCAGGGAGGTTACTGAAAAACTGTTTTTT.

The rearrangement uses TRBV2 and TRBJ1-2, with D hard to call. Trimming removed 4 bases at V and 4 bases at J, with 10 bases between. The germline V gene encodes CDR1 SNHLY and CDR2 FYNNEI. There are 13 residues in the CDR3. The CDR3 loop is CASSAAQIYGYTF. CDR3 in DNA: TGTGCCAGCAGTGCGGCACAGATCTATGGCTACACCTTC.

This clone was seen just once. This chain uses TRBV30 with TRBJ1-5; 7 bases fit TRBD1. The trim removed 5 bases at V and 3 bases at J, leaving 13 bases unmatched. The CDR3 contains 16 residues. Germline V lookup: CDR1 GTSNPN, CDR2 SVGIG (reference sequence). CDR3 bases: TGTGCCTGGGGGGTAGGGGGCTTTAAAGTCAATCAGCCCCAGCATTTT. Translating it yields CAWGVGGFKVNQPQHF.

This CDR3 reads CASSLAAPNTEAFF. The DNA of the CDR3 is TGTGCCAGCAGCTTAGCGGCTCCGAACACTGAAGCTTTCTTT. J is TRBJ1-1 and V is TRBV7-9; D is unclear. CDR3 size: 14 residues. Germline-derived CDR1 and CDR2 are SEHNR and FQNEAQ (reference sequence). V gave up 0 bases and J gave up 1 base, with 6 bases separating them.

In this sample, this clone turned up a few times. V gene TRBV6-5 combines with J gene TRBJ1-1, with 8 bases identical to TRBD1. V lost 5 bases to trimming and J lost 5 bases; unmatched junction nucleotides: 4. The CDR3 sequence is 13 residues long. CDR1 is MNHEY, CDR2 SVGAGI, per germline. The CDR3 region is CASSLQGVTEAFF. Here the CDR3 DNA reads TGTGCCAGCAGTCTACAGGGGGTTACTGAAGCTTTCTTT.

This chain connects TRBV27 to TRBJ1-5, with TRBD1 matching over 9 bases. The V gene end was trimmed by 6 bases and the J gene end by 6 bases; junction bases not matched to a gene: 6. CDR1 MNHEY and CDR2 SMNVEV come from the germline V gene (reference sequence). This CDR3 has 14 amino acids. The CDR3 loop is CASRGQGWSQPQHF. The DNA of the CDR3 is TGTGCCAGCAGGGGACAGGGCTGGAGTCAGCCCCAGCATTTT.

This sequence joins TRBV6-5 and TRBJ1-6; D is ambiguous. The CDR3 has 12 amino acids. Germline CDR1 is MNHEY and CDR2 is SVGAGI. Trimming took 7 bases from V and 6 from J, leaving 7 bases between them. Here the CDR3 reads CASTRGNSPLHF. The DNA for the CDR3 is TGTGCCAGCACGAGAGGTAATTCACCCCTCCACTTT.

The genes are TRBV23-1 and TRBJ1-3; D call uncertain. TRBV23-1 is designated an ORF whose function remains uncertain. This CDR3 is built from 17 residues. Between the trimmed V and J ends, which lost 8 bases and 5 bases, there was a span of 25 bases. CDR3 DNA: TGCGCCAGCTACCCTCCCCGCAATCTTAGAATGCGAAACACCATATATTTT. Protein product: CASYPPRNLRMRNTIYF.

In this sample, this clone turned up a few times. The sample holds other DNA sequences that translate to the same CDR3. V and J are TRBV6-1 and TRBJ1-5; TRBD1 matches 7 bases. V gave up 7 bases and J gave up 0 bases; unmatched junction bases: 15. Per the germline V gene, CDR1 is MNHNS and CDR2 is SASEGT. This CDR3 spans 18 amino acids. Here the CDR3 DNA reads TGTGCCAGCATTGATACCGGGACAGCGTTCTATAGCAATCAGCCCCAGCATTTT. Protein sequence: CASIDTGTAFYSNQPQHF.

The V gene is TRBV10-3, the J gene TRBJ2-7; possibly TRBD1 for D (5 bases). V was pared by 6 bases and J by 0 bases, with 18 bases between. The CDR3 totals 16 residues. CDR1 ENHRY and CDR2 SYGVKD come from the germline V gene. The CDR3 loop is CAISEKGLRYSYEQYF. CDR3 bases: TGTGCCATCAGCGAAAAGGGGCTCCGCTACTCCTACGAGCAGTACTTC.

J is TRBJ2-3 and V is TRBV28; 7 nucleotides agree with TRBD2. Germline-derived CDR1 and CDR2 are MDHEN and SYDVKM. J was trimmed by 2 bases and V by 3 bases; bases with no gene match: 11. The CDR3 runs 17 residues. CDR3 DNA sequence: TGTGCCAGCAGTTTTCATCGTGGCGGGAGCCTCACAGATACGCAGTATTTT. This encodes CASSFHRGGSLTDTQYF.

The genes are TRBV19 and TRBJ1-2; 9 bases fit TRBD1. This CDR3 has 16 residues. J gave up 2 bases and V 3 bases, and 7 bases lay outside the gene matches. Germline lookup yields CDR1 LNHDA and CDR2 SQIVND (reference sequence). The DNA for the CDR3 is TGTGCCAGTAGTATCCTTCCCGGGACAGGGAACTATGGCTACACCTTC. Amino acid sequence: CASSILPGTGNYGYTF.

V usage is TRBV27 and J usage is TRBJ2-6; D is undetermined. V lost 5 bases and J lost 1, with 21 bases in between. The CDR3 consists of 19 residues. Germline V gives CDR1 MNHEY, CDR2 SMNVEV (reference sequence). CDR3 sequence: CASSRGRVASLSGANVLTF. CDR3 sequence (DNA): TGTGCCAGCAGTCGCGGTCGGGTAGCTAGTCTTTCTGGGGCCAACGTCCTGACTTTC. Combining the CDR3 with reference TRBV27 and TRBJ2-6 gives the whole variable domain EAQVTQNPRYLITVTGKKLTVTCSQNMNHEYMSWYRQDPGLGLRQIYYSMNVEVTDKGDVPEGYKVSRKEKRNFPLILESPSPNQTSLYFCASSRGRVASLSGANVLTFGAGSRLTVL.

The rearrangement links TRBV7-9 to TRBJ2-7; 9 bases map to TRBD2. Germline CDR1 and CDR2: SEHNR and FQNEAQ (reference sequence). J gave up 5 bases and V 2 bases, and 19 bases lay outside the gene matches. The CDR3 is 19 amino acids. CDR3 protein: CASSLKQHRAGGVVDEQYF. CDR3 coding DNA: TGTGCCAGCAGCTTAAAGCAACACCGGGCGGGAGGGGTTGTGGACGAGCAGTACTTC.

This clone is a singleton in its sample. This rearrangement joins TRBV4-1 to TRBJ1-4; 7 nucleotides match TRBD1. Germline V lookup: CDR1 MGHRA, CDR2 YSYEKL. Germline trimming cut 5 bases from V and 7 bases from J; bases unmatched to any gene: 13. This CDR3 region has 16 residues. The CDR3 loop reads CASSTVPGQRFEKLFF. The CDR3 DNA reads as TGCGCCAGCAGCACAGTTCCGGGACAGCGGTTTGAAAAACTGTTTTTT.

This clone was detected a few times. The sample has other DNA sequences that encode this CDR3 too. The CDR3 DNA reads TGTGCCAGTAGTACCCGACAGACTCCCTATAGCAATCAGCCCCAGCATTTT. This translates into CASSTRQTPYSNQPQHF. The chain recombines TRBV19 with TRBJ1-5; TRBD1 is a possible D gene (5 bases). This CDR3 is built from 17 residues. Germline CDR1 and CDR2: LNHDA and SQIVND (reference sequence). Trimming took off 4 bases at V and 0 bases at J, with 16 bases between the two ends.

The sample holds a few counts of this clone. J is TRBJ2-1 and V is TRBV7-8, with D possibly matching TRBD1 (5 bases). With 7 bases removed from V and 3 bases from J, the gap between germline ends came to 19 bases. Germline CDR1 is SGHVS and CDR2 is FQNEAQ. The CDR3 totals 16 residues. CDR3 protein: CASNRLRQPYYNEQFF. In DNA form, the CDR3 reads TGTGCCAGCAATCGTCTTCGACAGCCATACTACAATGAGCAGTTCTTC.

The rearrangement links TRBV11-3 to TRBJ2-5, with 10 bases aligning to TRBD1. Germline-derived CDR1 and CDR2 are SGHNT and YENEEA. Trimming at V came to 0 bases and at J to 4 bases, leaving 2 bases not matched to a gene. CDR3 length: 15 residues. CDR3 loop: CASSLETGGRETQYF. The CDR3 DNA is TGTGCCAGCAGCTTAGAGACAGGGGGCCGAGAGACCCAGTACTTC.

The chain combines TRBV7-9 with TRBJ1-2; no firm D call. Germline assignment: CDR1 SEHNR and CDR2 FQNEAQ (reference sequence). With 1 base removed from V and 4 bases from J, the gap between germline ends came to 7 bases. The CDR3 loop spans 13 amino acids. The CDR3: CASSLDTAYGYTF. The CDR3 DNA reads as TGTGCCAGCAGCTTAGATACAGCCTATGGCTACACCTTC.